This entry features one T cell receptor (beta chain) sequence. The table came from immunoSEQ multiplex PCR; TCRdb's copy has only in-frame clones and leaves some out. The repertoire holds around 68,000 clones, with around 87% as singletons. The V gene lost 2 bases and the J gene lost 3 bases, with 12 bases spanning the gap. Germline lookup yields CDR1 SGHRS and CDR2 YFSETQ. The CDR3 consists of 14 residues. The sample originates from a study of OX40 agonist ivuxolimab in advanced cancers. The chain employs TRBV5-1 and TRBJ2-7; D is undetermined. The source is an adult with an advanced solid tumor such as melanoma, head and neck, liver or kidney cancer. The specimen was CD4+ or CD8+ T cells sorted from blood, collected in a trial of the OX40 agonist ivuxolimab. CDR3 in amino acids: CASSLGSSSYEQYF. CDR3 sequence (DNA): TGCGCCAGCAGCTTAGGCAGTAGCAGCTACGAGCAGTACTTC.